This T cell receptor beta chain was profiled in a study of T cell changes during pregnancy in multiple sclerosis. Looked up from germline, CDR1 is SGHDT and CDR2 is YYEEEE. The ends lost 3 bases at V and 0 bases at J; junction bases unmatched: 3. The CDR3 is 16 residues long. The data were produced by immunoSEQ multiplex PCR, yet TCRdb's version contains in-frame clones alone and is incomplete. The data contain fewer than 45,000 clones, roughly 89% of them singletons. The material was CD4+ T cells from peripheral blood mononuclear cells, obtained in the first trimester of pregnancy. The gene calls are TRBV5-6 and TRBJ1-4, with 9 bases fitting TRBD1. The sequence was collected from a female donor with multiple sclerosis, enrolled in a pregnancy study. As DNA, the CDR3 is TGTGCCAGCAGCTGGGGACAGGGAACAACTAATGAAAAACTGTTTTTT. Protein sequence: CASSWGQGTTNEKLFF.